This TCR beta chain was observed in a study of OX40 agonist ivuxolimab in advanced cancers. Overall study context: At doses from 0.01 to 10 mg/kg, patients were given intravenous ivuxolimab every 2 weeks. Participants averaged approximately 65 years of age (range roughly 23 to 85) and were less than 85% male.

Regarding the study as a whole: In the 0.1 to 3.0 mg/kg range, CD4+ and CD8+ blood T cells had expanded clonally by week 6.

Details on this clone: Antigen specificity is unknown.

Clones were read by immunoSEQ multiplex PCR, and TCRdb kept only the in-frame ones, dropping some. There are 65,000 to 95,000 clones in the sample; 70% to 90% occur only once, and roughly 6% lies in the top ten. The CDR3 is 14 amino acids. V was cut by 4 bases and J by 0 bases, with 8 bases left in between. From germline, CDR1 is MNHEY and CDR2 SVGAGI. The source material was CD4+ or CD8+ T cells sorted from blood, sampled in a trial of the OX40 agonist ivuxolimab. V and J are TRBV6-5 and TRBJ2-3; no firm D call. The TCR originated in an adult with an advanced solid tumor such as melanoma, head and neck, liver or kidney cancer. The CDR3 loop reads CASSSRESTDTQYF. The CDR3 region has the DNA TGTGCCAGCAGTTCCCGCGAGAGCACAGATACGCAGTATTTT.